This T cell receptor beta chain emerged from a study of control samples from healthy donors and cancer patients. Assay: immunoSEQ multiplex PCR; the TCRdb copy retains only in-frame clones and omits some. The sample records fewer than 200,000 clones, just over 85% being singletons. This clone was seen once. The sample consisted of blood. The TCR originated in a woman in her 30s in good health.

CDR3 in DNA: TGCGCCAGCAGCCACGCTTGGGAAAACTATGGCTACACCTTC. It yields the protein CASSHAWENYGYTF. The V call is TRBV4-1, the J call TRBJ1-2; D remains ambiguous. CDR1 is MGHRA, CDR2 YSYEKL, per germline. This CDR3 is built from 14 residues. V was clipped by 3 bases and J by 2 bases, with 10 bases between them.